This record covers a single TCR beta chain. Its antigen target is currently unknown. No qualities accompany the bases; no much larger clone lies one base away. TCRbeta CDR3 regions were amplified from genomic DNA using the immunoSEQ Assay, a bias-controlled multiplex PCR. In the source study's methods: The number of nucleated cells in each sample was estimated by amplification of reference gene primers within the assay. To quantify the absolute abundance of each unique TCRbeta CDR3 rearrangement, sequence reads were collapsed and filtered. For each sample, productive Simpson clonality was calculated by taking the square root of Simpson's diversity index across productive rearrangements. TCRdb retrieved this table from immuneACCESS and kept in-frame rearrangements only. Not all clones are present; in checked studies, unresolved V genes account for under half, and no reason is known for the remainder. Clonal size and the V and J genes are those of that table, whereas D and trimming came from the DNA. Recorded for this sample are some 400,000 clones; roughly 89% of them occurred a single time. 6.5% to 8% of the sample goes to the ten largest clones.

The entry originates in a study of blood T cell repertoires in COVID-19 (dated by TCRdb to 2018 to 2021). Describing the broader study: The collaborator samples originated in the United States, Italy and Spain and spanned the acute and convalescent phases of COVID-19. HLA class I and class II types, where available, came from metadata supplied by the sample provider rather than from assay-based typing. The repertoires were made available in a free public database intended to serve as a resource for research on the immune response to SARS-CoV-2. Deeply sampled blood TCRbeta repertoires from subjects exposed to, actively infected with, or recovered from COVID-19 were included in the dataset. The samples were drawn from the first 160 participants of the ongoing ImmuneRACE study and from 1,254 subjects provided by 6 global collaborators. The prospective study material was composed of cDNA or gDNA derived from T cells, B-cell-depleted T cells, or PBMCs. The sample metadata nearly always contained a de-identified subject ID, COVID-19 status, age in years and sex.

Whole blood was collected in K2EDTA tubes by collaborating institutions according to the institutions' own protocols. Collaborator samples were shipped for TCRbeta analysis as frozen whole blood, isolated PBMCs, or DNA extracted from either sample type. Spanning cysteine to phenylalanine, the CDR3 consists of 13 amino acids. The CDR3 DNA has 39 bases and is translated from base 1. V has 5 bases trimmed and J has 4 bases trimmed; junction bases matching no gene number 3. The CDR1 and CDR2 encoded by the germline V gene are MNHEY and SVGEGT. On the study overall, not on this receptor specifically: Clinical and demographic metadata were provided uncurated, with the amount varying by source and participant.

The origin of this receptor is a man between 18 and 35 years old with active or convalescent COVID-19. The V and J genes are TRBV6-2 or TRBV6-3 and TRBJ1-1, with 8 bases aligning to TRBD1. The sample comprised peripheral blood. Read as DNA, the sequence is TGTGCCAGCAGTAAGGGGACAGGCACTGAAGCTTTCTTT. This codes for CASSKGTGTEAFF.